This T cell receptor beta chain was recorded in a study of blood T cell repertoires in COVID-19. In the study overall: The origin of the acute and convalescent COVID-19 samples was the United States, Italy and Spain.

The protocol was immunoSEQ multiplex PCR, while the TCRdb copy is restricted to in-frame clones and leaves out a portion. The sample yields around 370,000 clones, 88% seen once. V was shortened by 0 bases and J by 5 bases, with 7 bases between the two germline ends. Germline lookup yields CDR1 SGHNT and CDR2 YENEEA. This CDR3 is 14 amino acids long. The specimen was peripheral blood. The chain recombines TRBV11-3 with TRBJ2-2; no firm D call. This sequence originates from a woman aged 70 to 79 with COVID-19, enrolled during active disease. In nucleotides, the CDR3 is TGTGCCAGCAGCTTAGACCTCAGAACCGGGGAGCTGTTTTTT. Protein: CASSLDLRTGELFF.